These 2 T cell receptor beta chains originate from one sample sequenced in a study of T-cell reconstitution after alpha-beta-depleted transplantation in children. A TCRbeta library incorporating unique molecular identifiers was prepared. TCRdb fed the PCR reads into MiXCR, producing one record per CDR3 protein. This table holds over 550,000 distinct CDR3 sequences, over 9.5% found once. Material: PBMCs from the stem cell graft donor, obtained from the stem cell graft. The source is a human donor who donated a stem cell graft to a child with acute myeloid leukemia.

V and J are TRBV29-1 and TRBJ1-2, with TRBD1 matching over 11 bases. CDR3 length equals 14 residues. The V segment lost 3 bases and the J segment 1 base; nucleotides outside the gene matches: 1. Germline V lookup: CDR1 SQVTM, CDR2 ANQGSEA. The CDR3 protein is CSVEDRGRNYGYTF. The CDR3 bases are TGCAGCGTTGAGGACAGGGGGCGTAACTATGGCTACACCTTC.

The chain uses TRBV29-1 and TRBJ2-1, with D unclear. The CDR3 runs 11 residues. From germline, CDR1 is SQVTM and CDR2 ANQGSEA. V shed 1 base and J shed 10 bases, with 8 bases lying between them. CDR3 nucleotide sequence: TGCAGCGTTGAAGGGCAGGACGAGCAGTTCTTC. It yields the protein CSVEGQDEQFF.